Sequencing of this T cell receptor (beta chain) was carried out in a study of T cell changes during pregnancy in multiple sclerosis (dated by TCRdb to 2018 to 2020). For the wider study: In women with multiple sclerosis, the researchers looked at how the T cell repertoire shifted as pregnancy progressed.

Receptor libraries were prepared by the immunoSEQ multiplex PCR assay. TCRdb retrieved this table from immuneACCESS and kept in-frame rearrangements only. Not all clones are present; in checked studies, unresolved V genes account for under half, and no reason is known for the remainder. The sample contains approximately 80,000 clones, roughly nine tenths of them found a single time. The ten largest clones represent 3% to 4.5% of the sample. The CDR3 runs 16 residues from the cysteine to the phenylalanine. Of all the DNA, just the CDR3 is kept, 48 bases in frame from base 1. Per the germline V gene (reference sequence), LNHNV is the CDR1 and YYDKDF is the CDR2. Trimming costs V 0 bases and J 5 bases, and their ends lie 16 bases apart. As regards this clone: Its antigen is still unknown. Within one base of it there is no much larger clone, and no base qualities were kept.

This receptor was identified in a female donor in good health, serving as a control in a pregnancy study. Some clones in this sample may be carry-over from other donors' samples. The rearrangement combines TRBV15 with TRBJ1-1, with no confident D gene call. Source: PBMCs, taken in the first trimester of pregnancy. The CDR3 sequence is CATSRDLGGIRTEAFF. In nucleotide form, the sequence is TGTGCCACCAGCAGAGATTTGGGCGGGATCCGTACTGAAGCTTTCTTT.